Below, 5 T cell receptor beta chains from the same sample are listed, as sequenced in a study of molecular identifiers for immune sequencing clone quantification. Each CDR3 protein is one row after TCRdb ran MiXCR on the PCR reads. This sample carries roughly 320,000 distinct CDR3 sequences, roughly a quarter of them seen once, and the ten largest clones take around 0.76%. Sequencing used naive CD8+ T cells from blood, with Jurkat cell RNA spiked in. The sample's subset: FACS-sorted CD8+CD4-CCR7+CD45RA+ naive T cells. These receptors were obtained from a human donor in good health. Some libraries in this study had Jurkat cell RNA spiked in.

This clonotype was counted many times. The V call is TRBV7-2, the J call TRBJ1-5; D unclear. The germline V gene encodes CDR1 SGHTA and CDR2 FQGNSA. The CDR3 has 14 residues. Deletions cut 1 base from V and 4 bases from J, with 8 bases between. The DNA of the CDR3 is TGTGCCAGCAGCTTAGATTTCTCAAATCAGCCCCAGCATTTT. Translation: CASSLDFSNQPQHF.

V and J are TRBV20-1 and TRBJ2-7, with D perhaps assigned TRBD1 or TRBD2 (5 bases each). CDR1 and CDR2 from the germline V gene are DFQATT and SNEGSKA (reference sequence). The CDR3 runs 12 residues. V lost 3 bases, J lost 5 bases, and 11 bases lay in between. This chain's CDR3 is CSASEGYDEQYF. The CDR3 DNA is TGCAGTGCTAGTGAGGGGTACGACGAGCAGTACTTC.

This rearrangement joins TRBV12-3 or TRBV12-4 to TRBJ1-1; maybe TRBD1 (6 bases). V lost 4 bases, J lost 4 bases, and 19 bases lay in between. The CDR3 has 16 amino acids. CDR3 region: CASSWTTGILATEAFF. The CDR3, as DNA: TGTGCCAGCAGTTGGACGACAGGCATCCTCGCCACTGAAGCTTTCTTT.

The chain links TRBV28 to TRBJ2-1; D is unresolved. CDR3 length equals 15 residues. Germline V gene lookup returns CDR1 MDHEN and CDR2 SYDVKM. V was trimmed by 6 bases and J by 4 bases, leaving 16 bases between them. The CDR3 spells CASSPSIGTYNEQFF. The CDR3 DNA reads as TGTGCCAGCAGCCCATCAATTGGTACTTACAATGAGCAGTTCTTC.

The table lists this clonotype with many counts. The CDR3 DNA follows: TGTGCCAGCAGTCAGACAGGTTCGAGCAATCAGCCCCAGCATTTT. As protein: CASSQTGSSNQPQHF. The gene calls are TRBV6-5 and TRBJ1-5, with D maybe TRBD1 (6 bases). V lost 5 bases, J lost 1 base, and 12 bases lay in between. The length of the CDR3 is 15 residues. Germline V gene data show CDR1 as MNHEY and CDR2 as SVGAGI.